The next 24 T cell receptor beta chains were all read from a single sample in a study of cytomegalovirus exposure and HLA in healthy donors. In the PCR, 60 Vbeta and 13 Jbeta primers were used. Only in-frame clones appear in the TCRdb table, and some are missing; sequencing was by immunoSEQ multiplex PCR. Its table records 190,000 or so clones. Source material: PBMCs. These receptors all stem from a boy aged 5-17 years in good health and CMV-seronegative.

The chain carries TRBV30 and TRBJ1-2, with 9 bases identical to TRBD1. The CDR3 runs to 15 residues. Germline V CDR1 and CDR2: GTSNPN, SVGIG (reference sequence). Trimming at V came to 1 base and at J to 1 base, leaving 4 bases not matched to a gene. The CDR3: CAWSGPGQGNYGYTF. The CDR3 DNA is TGTGCCTGGAGTGGTCCGGGACAGGGTAACTATGGCTACACCTTC. Drawing the rest from reference TRBV30 and TRBJ1-2, the complete variable domain is SQTIHQWPATLVQPVGSPLSLECTVEGTSNPNLYWYRQAAGRGLQLLFYSVGIGQISSEVPQNLSASRPQDRQFILSSKKLLLSDSGFYLCAWSGPGQGNYGYTFGSGTRLTVV.

This rearrangement joins TRBV5-1 to TRBJ2-1, with D tentatively TRBD1 (6 bases). This CDR3 comprises 14 residues. Germline CDR1 SGHRS, CDR2 YFSETQ. The V end lost 5 bases, the J end lost 2 bases, and 11 bases lay between the germline ends. CDR3: CASSPRTAYNEQFF. CDR3 DNA: TGCGCCAGCAGTCCACGGACAGCCTACAATGAGCAGTTCTTC. Supplemented by reference TRBV5-1 and TRBJ2-1, the full variable domain reads KAGVTQTPRYLIKTRGQQVTLSCSPISGHRSVSWYQQTPGQGLQFLFEYFSETQRNKGNFPGRFSGRQFSNSRSEMNVSTLELGDSALYLCASSPRTAYNEQFFGPGTRLTVL.

V is TRBV4-1 and J is TRBJ1-1, with D possibly being TRBD1 (6 bases). CDR1 MGHRA and CDR2 YSYEKL come from the germline V gene. CDR3 length: 16 amino acids. The V end was cut by 1 base, the J end by 1 base, with 13 bases between. The CDR3 loop is CASSQGQELGNTEAFF. CDR3 in DNA: TGCGCCAGCAGCCAAGGACAGGAGCTGGGGAACACTGAAGCTTTCTTT.

This chain uses TRBV19 with TRBJ2-1, with D possibly matching TRBD1 (6 bases). CDR3 length: 14 amino acids. The germline V gene has CDR1 LNHDA and CDR2 SQIVND (reference sequence). V was pared by 1 base and J by 7 bases, with 11 bases between. The chain's CDR3 is CASSIGAGVNEQFF. The CDR3 nucleotides read TGTGCCAGTAGTATAGGGGCAGGGGTGAATGAGCAGTTCTTC.

J is TRBJ2-5 and V is TRBV4-1; TRBD2 agrees at 9 bases. The V segment lost 2 bases and the J segment 4 bases; nucleotides outside the gene matches: 5. From germline, CDR1 is MGHRA and CDR2 YSYEKL. The CDR3 is 15 residues long. The CDR3 region is CASSQLAGGAETQYF. The CDR3, as DNA: TGCGCCAGCAGCCAACTCGCGGGAGGGGCAGAGACCCAGTACTTC.

The chain carries TRBV4-3 and TRBJ1-2; possible D gene TRBD1, 5 bases. This CDR3 has 16 residues. Trimming shortened V by 0 bases and J by 1 base, and 12 bases separated the two germline ends. Germline lookup yields CDR1 LGHNA and CDR2 YSLEER. The CDR3 loop is CASSQDLEGINYGYTF. DNA for the CDR3: TGCGCCAGCAGCCAAGATCTGGAGGGGATTAACTATGGCTACACCTTC.

The chain links TRBV2 to TRBJ1-6; 7 positions agree with TRBD1. Germline V gene lookup returns CDR1 SNHLY and CDR2 FYNNEI. The CDR3 is made up of 13 amino acids. Trimming removed 7 bases from V and 10 bases from J; junction bases left unmatched: 7. CDR3: CASTQGVYSPLHF. The DNA of the CDR3 is TGTGCCAGCACTCAGGGGGTTTACTCACCCCTCCACTTT.

The chain couples TRBV2 to TRBJ2-6; D unresolved. V lost 7 bases, J lost 2 bases, and 9 bases lay in between. Germline CDR1 is SNHLY and CDR2 is FYNNEI. This CDR3 is built from 14 residues. CDR3 loop: CASTGLAGANVLTF. The CDR3 region has the DNA TGTGCCAGCACCGGTCTCGCTGGGGCCAACGTCCTGACTTTC.

The J gene is TRBJ1-4, the V gene TRBV6-5; D gene uncertain. Deletions cut 6 bases from V and 8 bases from J, with 13 bases between. The CDR3 runs to 13 residues. Germline CDR1 and CDR2: MNHEY and SVGAGI. The CDR3 is CASSRELGEKLFF. Written as DNA, the CDR3 is TGTGCCAGCAGCCGGGAGCTCGGGGAAAAACTGTTTTTT.

The V gene is TRBV6-1, the J gene TRBJ2-5; D may be TRBD2 (6 bases). The J call may be incorrect, as the DNA end agrees better with TRBJ2-7. This CDR3 is built from 17 residues. Per germline, CDR1 MNHNS and CDR2 SASEGT. CDR3 protein: CASSAYRGGDPSYEQYF. The DNA for the CDR3 is TGTGCCAGCAGTGCGTATAGGGGCGGGGATCCTTCCTACGAGCAGTACTTC.

V and J are TRBV12-2 and TRBJ1-5. TRBV12-2 is flagged as a pseudogene. The CDR3 covers 15 residues. CDR3 amino acids: CASRLREYSNQPQHF. CDR3 coding DNA: TGTGCAAGTCGCTTGAGGGAGTATAGCAATCAGCCCCAGCATTTT.

The chain joins TRBV19 to TRBJ1-1, with D tentatively TRBD1 (6 bases). CDR1 and CDR2 from the germline V gene are LNHDA and SQIVND (reference sequence). The CDR3 length is 16 residues. V was shortened by 6 bases and J by 0 bases, with 17 bases between the two germline ends. The CDR3 sequence is CASRKAGTGMNTEAFF. The DNA for the CDR3 is TGTGCCAGTAGGAAAGCTGGCACAGGGATGAACACTGAAGCTTTCTTT.

This sequence joins TRBV30 and TRBJ1-1; D call uncertain. The CDR3 loop spans 12 amino acids. CDR1 is GTSNPN, CDR2 SVGIG, per germline (reference sequence). V lost 3 bases and J 0 bases, leaving 5 bases between the germline ends. For the CDR3, the DNA is TGTGCCTGGAGCCCGTTGAACACTGAAGCTTTCTTT. It translates to CAWSPLNTEAFF.

The genes are TRBV7-9 and TRBJ2-3, with 9 bases fitting TRBD2. V shed 1 base and J 4 bases; nucleotides not matched to a gene: 3. The CDR3 has 15 amino acids. CDR1 and CDR2 (germline): SEHNR, FQNEAQ (reference sequence). The CDR3 spells CASSLGSGSSDTQYF. For the CDR3, the DNA is TGTGCCAGCAGCTTAGGTAGCGGGAGTTCAGATACGCAGTATTTT. The full variable domain, completed using reference TRBV7-9 and TRBJ2-3, is DTGVSQNPRHKITKRGQNVTFRCDPISEHNRLYWYRQTLGQGPEFLTYFQNEAQLEKSRLLSDRFSAERPKGSFSTLEIQRTEQGDSAMYLCASSLGSGSSDTQYFGPGTRLTVL.

The J gene is TRBJ2-7, the V gene TRBV30; D perhaps matches TRBD2 (6 bases). Germline V gives CDR1 GTSNPN, CDR2 SVGIG (reference sequence). V shed 0 bases and J shed 4 bases, with 10 bases lying between them. The CDR3 is 13 amino acids. CDR3 bases: TGTGCCTGGAGTGTAACTAGCCTATACGAGCAGTACTTC. It codes for CAWSVTSLYEQYF.

The chain combines TRBV27 with TRBJ2-2; 9 nucleotides agree with TRBD2. The germline CDR1 and CDR2 sequences are MNHEY and SMNVEV (reference sequence). This CDR3 contains 17 residues. Trimming at V came to 5 bases and at J to 4 bases, leaving 11 bases not matched to a gene. This CDR3 is CASSPRRGGDGTGELFF. For the CDR3, the DNA is TGTGCCAGCAGTCCCCGGCGGGGGGGCGACGGCACCGGGGAGCTGTTTTTT.

V gene TRBV19 combines with J gene TRBJ2-7; D is undetermined. Germline CDR1 reads LNHDA; CDR2 reads SQIVND (reference sequence). The CDR3 runs to 16 residues. Trimming took 1 base from V and 7 from J, leaving 20 bases between them. The DNA of the CDR3 is TGTGCCAGTAGTATAGCTGCAGGCCACCTAATAGAGGAGCAGTACTTC. Encoded protein: CASSIAAGHLIEEQYF.

The chain is built from TRBV15 and TRBJ1-4, with TRBD1 matching 7 bases. The junction had 5 bases not matched to a gene; V was cut back by 0 bases and J by 7 bases. CDR1 and CDR2 from the germline V gene are LNHNV and YYDKDF (reference sequence). The CDR3 length is 15 residues. This chain's CDR3 is CATSRDRAGGEKLFF. CDR3 nucleotide sequence: TGTGCCACCAGCAGAGATAGGGCAGGGGGTGAAAAACTGTTTTTT.

For the CDR3, the DNA is TGCGCCAGCAGCTCGTCACCCGGGAACACTGAAGCTTTCTTT. This gives the protein CASSSSPGNTEAFF. The chain couples TRBV5-1 to TRBJ1-1; D is undetermined. CDR3 length: 14 amino acids. Germline-derived CDR1 and CDR2 are SGHRS and YFSETQ. The V gene lost 3 bases and the J gene lost 1 base, with 10 bases spanning the gap.

V usage is TRBV9 and J usage is TRBJ2-3; TRBD2 matches 7 bases. The CDR3 is 14 residues long. Unmatched junction bases numbered 8, after V lost 0 bases and J lost 10 bases. The germline gives CDR1 SGDLS, CDR2 YYNGEE. The CDR3 DNA is TGTGCCAGCAGCGTAGGCGAGGTGGGGGGGGCGCAGTATTTT. Translating it yields CASSVGEVGGAQYF.

This chain links TRBV29-1 with TRBJ2-5; 7 bases map to TRBD2. Germline V lookup: CDR1 SQVTM, CDR2 ANQGSEA. The ends lost 3 bases at V and 5 bases at J; junction bases unmatched: 9. The CDR3 totals 14 residues. The DNA of the CDR3 is TGCAGCGTTGATTCGGCGGGGGTAGGGGAGACCCAGTACTTC. Translation: CSVDSAGVGETQYF.

The V call is TRBV18, the J call TRBJ2-5, with D perhaps matching TRBD2 (6 bases). In germline, CDR1 is KGHSH, CDR2 LQKENI. Trimming took 8 bases from V and 4 from J, leaving 14 bases between them. This CDR3 comprises 13 residues. The CDR3 nucleotides are TGTGCCAGCGTGGCGGGGCAACTAGAGACCCAGTACTTC. Amino acid sequence: CASVAGQLETQYF.

The chain combines TRBV4-1 with TRBJ2-7; D might be TRBD2 (5 bases). The length of the CDR3 is 14 residues. Looked up from germline, CDR1 is MGHRA and CDR2 is YSYEKL. Trimming removed 0 bases at V and 0 bases at J, with 6 bases between. CDR3 residues: CASSQEGSSYEQYF. In DNA form, the CDR3 reads TGCGCCAGCAGCCAAGAGGGGAGCTCCTACGAGCAGTACTTC.

The V gene is TRBV5-1, the J gene TRBJ2-7; 9 nucleotides agree with TRBD2. Unmatched junction bases numbered 15, after V lost 0 bases and J lost 2 bases. CDR3 length: 19 amino acids. Germline lookup yields CDR1 SGHRS and CDR2 YFSETQ. DNA for the CDR3: TGCGCCAGCAGCTTGGTTCAGCGGGGGGCTCCGCTTTACACCTACGAGCAGTACTTC. Amino acid sequence: CASSLVQRGAPLYTYEQYF. The full variable domain, in which reference TRBV5-1 and TRBJ2-7 provide the parts outside the CDR3, is KAGVTQTPRYLIKTRGQQVTLSCSPISGHRSVSWYQQTPGQGLQFLFEYFSETQRNKGNFPGRFSGRQFSNSRSEMNVSTLELGDSALYLCASSLVQRGAPLYTYEQYFGPGTRLTVT.